These T cell receptor beta chains were read from a single sample in a study of vaccination and CD4 T cells after COVID-19. The antigens for these receptors are not known. Each CDR3 protein is one row after TCRdb ran MiXCR on the PCR reads. Of several thousand distinct CDR3 sequences in the sample, roughly 77% are singletons; the top ten hold about 39%. Sequenced: CD4+ T cells from blood, cultured in vitro. These receptors all come from a human donor in good health. Both conserved end residues are part of each CDR3. The order of the fields is V gene, clone size, J gene, CDR3 protein. Rows give clone size only sometimes, using once, few, many, or a class for an expanded clone.

TRBV12-3/TRBV12-4	.	TRBJ2-1	CASSPGYNEQFF
TRBV5-8	.	TRBJ1-1	CASSFSGTGGEAFF
TRBV7-8	.	TRBJ1-2	CASSAREGAHGYTF
TRBV5-6	.	TRBJ1-2	CASSFMSAGYTF
TRBV19	.	TRBJ1-2	CASSPDSIGVYGYTF
TRBV20-1	.	TRBJ2-2	CSAANRGLNTGELFF
TRBV6-5	.	TRBJ1-1	CASSYGAASNTEAFF
TRBV6-1	.	TRBJ1-2	CASSDETGNYGYTF
TRBV7-8	.	TRBJ1-2	CASSSSRTGAYGYTF
TRBV11-3	.	TRBJ2-7	CASSPGTGSSYEQYF
TRBV24-1	hyperexpanded	TRBJ1-1	CATSDPDRGVLKAFF
TRBV20-1	.	TRBJ1-4	CSADTEVEDRGQSGEDEKLFF
TRBV5-8	large	TRBJ1-1	CASSPRISAAGEAFF
TRBV6-1	few	TRBJ1-2	CASRLPGPYGYTF
TRBV6-1	.	TRBJ1-1	CASSELAGGLNTEAFF
TRBV12-3/TRBV12-4	.	TRBJ2-7	CASSSDLVHEQYF
TRBV5-1	.	TRBJ1-5	CASSWGDISNQPQHF
TRBV6-2/TRBV6-3	once	TRBJ2-3	CASRGLAGWMDTQYF
TRBV6-4	.	TRBJ1-6	CASSEQGGNSPLHF
TRBV15	few	TRBJ2-2	CATSRGGRPNTGELFF
TRBV6-1	.	TRBJ2-3	CASRIGTSTSSTDTQYF
TRBV20-1	few	TRBJ1-1	CSVLGASRTSEAFF
TRBV6-4	.	TRBJ2-3	CASSDSTGADTQYF
TRBV20-1	.	TRBJ1-4	CSASGTGATNEKLFF
TRBV6-1	few	TRBJ1-6	CASWVGNSPLHF
TRBV7-2	few	TRBJ1-2	CASSFKGVNYGYTF
TRBV27	.	TRBJ1-1	CASQSEQPNTEAFF
TRBV4-3	.	TRBJ2-4	CASSQDLDRDHIQYF
TRBV30	.	TRBJ1-2	CAWGTGGGYGYTF
TRBV6-5	.	TRBJ1-6	CASSYPTGREGSPLHF
TRBV4-1	.	TRBJ1-5	CASSQLGWGVDQPQHF
TRBV20-1	.	TRBJ1-1	CSARNTLLVAEAFF
TRBV5-1	.	TRBJ2-5	CASSLGPRETQYF
TRBV11-2	.	TRBJ2-5	CASSSTGSQETQYF
TRBV7-8	.	TRBJ2-3	CASSFYGPTDTQYF
TRBV20-1	few	TRBJ2-3	CSAGRVGTDTQYF
TRBV28	few	TRBJ1-5	CASSPAIQGESQPQHF
TRBV20-1	.	TRBJ1-4	CSARVGGKVEKLFF
TRBV19	.	TRBJ1-5	CATTDPFPSNQPQHF
TRBV7-2	.	TRBJ1-4	CASSGGINEKLFF